The 29 T cell receptor beta chains below all came from one sample that was sequenced in a study of long-term antiretroviral therapy in people with HIV. Assay version v3.0 of immunoSEQ was used, and it was run at survey level. Here immunoSEQ multiplex PCR was the method, and the copy in TCRdb shows in-frame clones only, minus some. The sample records 30,000 to 40,000 clones, 80% to 85% being singletons. Here the sequenced sample was unsorted PBMCs, taken 1.5 years after starting antiretroviral therapy. Receptor source: a man aged 18 to 30 with HIV.

This clone was recorded only once. The V gene is TRBV27, the J gene TRBJ2-5; D gene ambiguous. CDR1 MNHEY and CDR2 SMNVEV come from the germline V gene (reference sequence). V shed 6 bases and J shed 2 bases, with 4 bases lying between them. The CDR3 runs to 11 residues. In nucleotides, the CDR3 is TGTGCCAGCAGGGAGCAAGAGACCCAGTACTTC. Translation gives CASREQETQYF.

This clone came up a few times. The V call is TRBV5-1, the J call TRBJ2-7; D is tentatively TRBD1 or TRBD2 (5 bases each). Germline CDR1 reads SGHRS; CDR2 reads YFSETQ. Trimming removed 4 bases at V and 2 bases at J, with 13 bases between. The CDR3 contains 14 residues. The CDR3 DNA is TGCGCCAGCAGCCCTGAGGGGTTCCCCTACGAGCAGTACTTC. It yields the protein CASSPEGFPYEQYF. Using reference TRBV5-1 and TRBJ2-7 for the parts outside the CDR3, the full variable domain is KAGVTQTPRYLIKTRGQQVTLSCSPISGHRSVSWYQQTPGQGLQFLFEYFSETQRNKGNFPGRFSGRQFSNSRSEMNVSTLELGDSALYLCASSPEGFPYEQYFGPGTRLTVT.

The J gene is TRBJ2-7, the V gene TRBV4-3; the D is unclear. Looked up from germline, CDR1 is LGHNA and CDR2 is YSLEER. The CDR3 sequence is 14 residues long. The V end lost 0 bases, the J end lost 4 bases, and 10 bases lay between the germline ends. The CDR3 loop is CASSQEPGPYEQYF. For the CDR3, the DNA is TGCGCCAGCAGCCAAGAACCCGGACCATACGAGCAGTACTTC.

J is TRBJ2-3 and V is TRBV27; 10 nucleotides match TRBD2. The V and J ends lost 2 bases and 4 bases, in that order; junction bases with no gene match: 3. There are 15 residues in the CDR3. CDR1 is MNHEY and CDR2 is SMNVEV in the germline V gene (reference sequence). The CDR3 DNA follows: TGTGCCAGCAGTTTACTAGCGGGAGTTCCAGATACGCAGTATTTT. It is translated as CASSLLAGVPDTQYF.

This chain joins TRBV6-6 and TRBJ2-1; 10 bases line up with TRBD1. The ends lost 8 bases at V and 6 bases at J; junction bases unmatched: 1. CDR3 size: 12 residues. Per the germline V gene, CDR1 is MNHNY and CDR2 is SVGAGI (reference sequence). CDR3 nucleotide sequence: TGTGCCAGCCGGGACAGGGGCAATGAGCAGTTCTTC. This translates into CASRDRGNEQFF.

V usage is TRBV5-1 and J usage is TRBJ1-1, with D unclear. There are 17 residues in the CDR3. The V and J ends lost 0 bases and 3 bases respectively, with 18 bases between them. In germline, CDR1 is SGHRS, CDR2 YFSETQ. The CDR3 region is CASSLGYGRPIHTEAFF. DNA of the CDR3: TGCGCCAGCAGCTTGGGGTACGGCCGCCCAATCCACACTGAAGCTTTCTTT.

The rearrangement links TRBV19 to TRBJ2-7, with D possibly TRBD1 on 5 matching bases. V lost 4 bases and J 3 bases, leaving 10 bases between the germline ends. Per the germline V gene, CDR1 is LNHDA and CDR2 is SQIVND (reference sequence). The CDR3 sequence is 13 residues long. CDR3 residues: CASSRRTSYEQYF. For the CDR3, the DNA is TGTGCCAGTAGTAGAAGGACAAGCTACGAGCAGTACTTC.

This sequence joins TRBV19 and TRBJ2-6; D perhaps matches TRBD1 (8 bases). This CDR3 region has 18 residues. Germline CDR1 reads LNHDA; CDR2 reads SQIVND (reference sequence). V lost 4 bases and J 1 base, leaving 17 bases between the germline ends. The CDR3 region has the DNA TGTGCCAGTAGTAAATTGACAGGGGAGGGTTCTGGGGCCAACGTCCTGACTTTC. Amino acid sequence: CASSKLTGEGSGANVLTF.

The genes are TRBV28 and TRBJ1-2; 7 nucleotides agree with TRBD1. Germline loops: CDR1 MDHEN, CDR2 SYDVKM. Unmatched junction bases numbered 5, after V lost 6 bases and J lost 1 base. The CDR3 runs to 14 residues. The CDR3 protein is CASRPGQNNYGYTF. For the CDR3, the DNA is TGTGCCAGCAGACCGGGACAGAATAACTATGGCTACACCTTC.

The chain joins TRBV5-1 to TRBJ2-7; the D gene could be TRBD1 or TRBD2 (5 bases each). Trimming shortened V by 4 bases and J by 3 bases, and 14 bases separated the two germline ends. The CDR3 is made up of 14 amino acids. Germline V gives CDR1 SGHRS, CDR2 YFSETQ. The CDR3 spells CASSPTGRDYEQYF. The DNA for the CDR3 is TGCGCCAGCAGCCCCACGGGACGGGACTACGAGCAGTACTTC. Full variable domain (rest looked up from reference TRBV5-1 and TRBJ2-7): KAGVTQTPRYLIKTRGQQVTLSCSPISGHRSVSWYQQTPGQGLQFLFEYFSETQRNKGNFPGRFSGRQFSNSRSEMNVSTLELGDSALYLCASSPTGRDYEQYFGPGTRLTVT.

The V gene is TRBV7-8, the J gene TRBJ2-7, with 11 nucleotides matching TRBD2. The CDR3 extends over 16 amino acids. Trimming at V came to 0 bases and at J to 7 bases, leaving 8 bases not matched to a gene. Germline CDR1 and CDR2: SGHVS and FQNEAQ. CDR3 sequence (DNA): TGTGCCAGCAGCTTAGCAGTTAGCGGGAGGGCCCGGGAGCAGTACTTC. Protein: CASSLAVSGRAREQYF.

The chain carries TRBV28 and TRBJ1-4; D is undetermined. CDR1 is MDHEN, CDR2 SYDVKM, per germline. The V end lost 2 bases, the J end lost 4 bases, and 17 bases lay between the germline ends. The CDR3 loop spans 17 amino acids. The CDR3 sequence is CASSLTVVGYGNEKLFF. CDR3 coding DNA: TGTGCCAGCAGTTTAACAGTCGTAGGTTATGGTAATGAAAAACTGTTTTTT.

The chain carries TRBV9 and TRBJ1-4; D unclear. V was shortened by 3 bases and J by 5 bases, with 11 bases between the two germline ends. CDR3 length: 14 residues. Looked up from germline, CDR1 is SGDLS and CDR2 is YYNGEE. The CDR3 protein is CASSGQPVNEKLFF. CDR3 DNA: TGTGCCAGCAGCGGGCAGCCTGTGAATGAAAAACTGTTTTTT.

The chain couples TRBV18 to TRBJ2-1; 12 bases fit TRBD2. V trimming: 2 bases; J trimming: 5 bases; junction bases outside the gene matches: 10. CDR3 size: 18 residues. Germline V gene lookup returns CDR1 KGHSH and CDR2 LQKENI. The CDR3 nucleotides are TGTGCCAGCTCACCAAAAAGGACTAGCGGGAACATCAACAATGAGCAGTTCTTC. Protein sequence: CASSPKRTSGNINNEQFF.

This clone was detected only a few times. The V gene is TRBV6-1, the J gene TRBJ1-1; the D is unclear. Germline values: CDR1 MNHNS, CDR2 SASEGT. V shed 4 bases and J shed 4 bases, with 13 bases lying between them. The CDR3 length is 14 residues. CDR3 DNA sequence: TGTGCCAGCAGTGCTACCCCCGCGGTCACTGAAGCTTTCTTT. It yields the protein CASSATPAVTEAFF.

V gene TRBV10-3 combines with J gene TRBJ2-2; 7 bases are shared with TRBD2. Trimming cost V 3 bases and J 4 bases; bases outside gene matches: 8. CDR1 ENHRY and CDR2 SYGVKD come from the germline V gene. This CDR3 has 16 amino acids. The DNA of the CDR3 is TGTGCCATCAGTGACGAAAGGACTAGGTCCACCGGGGAGCTGTTTTTT. Protein: CAISDERTRSTGELFF.

This clone was observed once. The gene calls are TRBV5-4 and TRBJ2-1; 8 bases are shared with TRBD2. V trimming: 6 bases; J trimming: 0 bases; junction bases outside the gene matches: 5. Germline V gene sequence: CDR1 SGHNT, CDR2 YYREEE (reference sequence). The CDR3 has 15 residues. CDR3 in amino acids: CASTPTSASYNEQFF. CDR3 coding DNA: TGTGCCAGCACCCCGACTAGCGCCTCCTACAATGAGCAGTTCTTC.

The chain carries TRBV30 and TRBJ2-3; 11 nucleotides line up with TRBD2. J was trimmed by 4 bases and V by 0 bases; bases with no gene match: 9. CDR1 and CDR2 from the germline V gene are GTSNPN and SVGIG (reference sequence). This CDR3 region has 17 residues. The CDR3, as DNA: TGTGCCTGGAGTGTACCCCCAACTAGCGGGAGTGCAGATACGCAGTATTTT. This translates into CAWSVPPTSGSADTQYF.

This chain uses TRBV27 with TRBJ2-1; 14 bases are a match to TRBD2. Trimming took 4 bases from V and 2 from J; bases not matched to a gene: 13. This CDR3 contains 20 residues. The germline gives CDR1 MNHEY, CDR2 SMNVEV (reference sequence). CDR3 residues: CASSSPGTSGRIGAYNEQFF. The CDR3 coding sequence is TGTGCCAGCAGTTCCCCCGGGACTAGCGGGAGAATAGGGGCCTACAATGAGCAGTTCTTC.

This chain uses TRBV4-1 with TRBJ2-7; D might be TRBD1 (6 bases). There are 14 residues in the CDR3. V dropped 6 bases and J dropped 2 bases, with 14 bases sitting between them. In germline, CDR1 is MGHRA, CDR2 YSYEKL. The DNA for the CDR3 is TGCGCCAGCAGACAGGGTTTCGGCCCCTACGAGCAGTACTTC. This sequence encodes CASRQGFGPYEQYF.

This chain links TRBV27 with TRBJ2-7; D might be TRBD1 (5 bases). The CDR3 is made up of 13 amino acids. Per germline, CDR1 MNHEY and CDR2 SMNVEV (reference sequence). V was shortened by 2 bases and J by 3 bases, with 8 bases between the two germline ends. The CDR3 loop reads CASSLKDNYEQYF. As DNA, the CDR3 is TGTGCCAGCAGTTTAAAGGACAACTACGAGCAGTACTTC.

A single count supports this clone. This CDR3 is CASSPYVGLEAFF. CDR3 bases: TGTGCCAGCAGCCCCTATGTGGGGCTTGAAGCTTTCTTT. The rearrangement uses TRBV7-2 and TRBJ1-1, with a tentative D call TRBD1 (5 bases). Germline V gives CDR1 SGHTA, CDR2 FQGNSA. The ends were cut back, 5 bases at V and 7 bases at J, with 14 bases in the middle. The CDR3 spans 13 residues.

The chain recombines TRBV5-1 with TRBJ2-2; D is perhaps TRBD1 (5 bases). V dropped 0 bases and J dropped 5 bases, with 8 bases sitting between them. Per the germline V gene, CDR1 is SGHRS and CDR2 is YFSETQ. This CDR3 is 14 amino acids long. CDR3 DNA sequence: TGCGCCAGCAGCTTGGAAGGGGAAACCGGGGAGCTGTTTTTT. Protein product: CASSLEGETGELFF.

CDR3 nucleotides: TGTGCCAGCAGCCCTGGAGGATCTTCTCATGGCTACACCTTC. It yields the protein CASSPGGSSHGYTF. The genes are TRBV9 and TRBJ1-2; D is unclear. V was pared by 4 bases and J by 6 bases, with 16 bases between. The CDR3 contains 14 residues. Germline CDR1 and CDR2: SGDLS and YYNGEE.

This chain links TRBV6-6 with TRBJ1-2; 11 bases agree with TRBD1. With 4 bases clipped from V and 8 bases from J, the junction kept 9 bases outside the gene matches. Germline CDR1 reads MNHNY; CDR2 reads SVGAGI (reference sequence). CDR3 length: 15 residues. The CDR3 loop is CASSFSGQGGVGYTF. The CDR3 DNA reads as TGTGCCAGCAGTTTCTCGGGACAGGGGGGCGTAGGCTACACCTTC.

The count of this clone is one. The chain uses TRBV18 and TRBJ2-2; D is possibly TRBD1 (5 bases). This CDR3 has 15 amino acids. From germline, CDR1 is KGHSH and CDR2 LQKENI. Trimming removed 3 bases from V and 1 base from J, with 9 bases in between. CDR3 amino acids: CASSPTVGNTGELFF. CDR3 sequence (DNA): TGTGCCAGCTCACCGACAGTAGGGAACACCGGGGAGCTGTTTTTT.

This sequence joins TRBV7-6 and TRBJ1-1; 7 bases map to TRBD1. This CDR3 spans 16 amino acids. Germline CDR1 SGHVS, CDR2 FNYEAQ. The V gene end was trimmed by 1 base and the J gene end by 4 bases; junction bases not matched to a gene: 9. Here the CDR3 DNA reads TGTGCCAGCAGCTTAGAGACTACAGGGGAGGGCACTGAAGCTTTCTTT. Encoded protein: CASSLETTGEGTEAFF.

The V call is TRBV5-4, the J call TRBJ2-7, with D possibly TRBD2 on 6 matching bases. The CDR3 covers 14 residues. V was pared by 0 bases and J by 1 base, with 8 bases between. CDR1 is SGHNT, CDR2 YYREEE, per germline (reference sequence). DNA of the CDR3: TGTGCCAGCAGCTTGGGCGGGATGTCCTACGAGCAGTACTTC. It yields the protein CASSLGGMSYEQYF.

The gene calls are TRBV5-1 and TRBJ2-2, with D possibly TRBD2 on 6 matching bases. Trimming took off 4 bases at V and 4 bases at J, with 11 bases between the two ends. Germline CDR1 and CDR2: SGHRS and YFSETQ. CDR3 size: 14 residues. The CDR3 DNA sequence: TGCGCCAGCAGCCGGGACGGGGGCACCGGGGAGCTGTTTTTT. Translated, it gives CASSRDGGTGELFF.